Each of the 18 T cell receptor beta chains below was sequenced from the same sample in a study of PD-L1 blockade in urothelial cancer. The assay was immunoSEQ multiplex PCR, and TCRdb's table has in-frame clones only and misses some. The sample lists roughly 54,000 clones, approximately 88% occurring once. As for time point: pretreatment peripheral blood. The material was PBMCs, obtained around atezolizumab (anti-PD-L1) treatment. The receptors here all came from a woman in her sixties or seventies with urothelial cancer.

The chain couples TRBV5-1 to TRBJ1-1; 7 nucleotides align to TRBD1. Germline V CDR1 and CDR2: SGHRS, YFSETQ. The CDR3 consists of 14 residues. Germline trimming cut 4 bases from V and 3 bases from J; bases unmatched to any gene: 6. This CDR3 is CASSPRTGYTEAFF. CDR3 nucleotide sequence: TGCGCCAGCAGCCCCAGGACAGGTTACACTGAAGCTTTCTTT. Supplemented by reference TRBV5-1 and TRBJ1-1, the full variable domain reads KAGVTQTPRYLIKTRGQQVTLSCSPISGHRSVSWYQQTPGQGLQFLFEYFSETQRNKGNFPGRFSGRQFSNSRSEMNVSTLELGDSALYLCASSPRTGYTEAFFGQGTRLTVV.

The chain couples TRBV10-3 to TRBJ2-3; 15 bases are a match to TRBD2. The CDR3 has 17 residues. V gave up 4 bases and J gave up 2 bases; unmatched junction bases: 4. The V gene's germline CDR1 is ENHRY and CDR2 SYGVKD. CDR3 residues: CAISGTSGRALTDTQYF. The CDR3, as DNA: TGTGCCATCAGTGGGACTAGCGGGAGGGCCCTCACAGATACGCAGTATTTT.

This chain links TRBV28 with TRBJ2-1, with 7 bases matching TRBD2. Trimming took 7 bases from V and 7 from J; bases not matched to a gene: 7. The CDR3 contains 13 residues. CDR1 and CDR2 from the germline V gene are MDHEN and SYDVKM. The CDR3 sequence is CASTPGRENEQFF. DNA for the CDR3: TGTGCCAGCACCCCAGGGAGGGAGAATGAGCAGTTCTTC.

V is TRBV19 and J is TRBJ1-1, with 7 positions matching TRBD1. The CDR3 totals 18 residues. The J segment lost 1 base and the V segment lost 4 bases, leaving 15 bases of the junction unmatched. The V gene's germline CDR1 is LNHDA and CDR2 SQIVND (reference sequence). The CDR3, as DNA: TGTGCCAGTAGTAATTCGAGGACAGGACCCTCTCGGAACACTGAAGCTTTCTTT. Amino acids: CASSNSRTGPSRNTEAFF.

This chain uses TRBV19 with TRBJ1-2; TRBD1 agrees at 9 bases. The CDR3 is made up of 15 amino acids. Germline V lookup: CDR1 LNHDA, CDR2 SQIVND (reference sequence). The trim removed 9 bases at V and 3 bases at J, leaving 11 bases unmatched. CDR3 bases: TGTGCCAGCCGGGACAGGGTAAGCGGGGACTATGGCTACACCTTC. Protein: CASRDRVSGDYGYTF.

Remarks on this clone: Other DNA sequences in this sample translate to the same CDR3. The rearrangement joins TRBV6-4 to TRBJ2-5; 11 nucleotides line up with TRBD2. V shed 5 bases, J shed 4 bases, and the junction held 3 bases outside the gene matches. This CDR3 contains 14 residues. Germline V gene data show CDR1 as MRHNA and CDR2 as SNTAGT. The CDR3: CASSPLAGGETQYF. The CDR3 coding sequence is TGTGCCAGCAGTCCGCTAGCGGGGGGAGAGACCCAGTACTTC.

V usage is TRBV4-3 and J usage is TRBJ1-2; D may be TRBD1 (6 bases). Per germline, CDR1 LGHNA and CDR2 YSLEER. V was pared by 0 bases and J by 4 bases, with 15 bases between. This CDR3 has 16 amino acids. This chain's CDR3 is CASSQDWGGSGYGYTF. The CDR3 DNA sequence: TGCGCCAGCAGCCAAGACTGGGGGGGCAGTGGCTATGGCTACACCTTC.

The chain links TRBV19 to TRBJ1-1, with 9 bases fitting TRBD1. This CDR3 has 14 residues. After removal of 5 bases from V and 6 bases from J, the junction contained 7 bases not matched to a gene. Per the germline V gene, CDR1 is LNHDA and CDR2 is SQIVND (reference sequence). CDR3 sequence reads: CASSVGQGGPEAFF. DNA for the CDR3: TGTGCCAGTAGTGTGGGACAGGGAGGTCCTGAAGCTTTCTTT.

This chain uses TRBV7-6 with TRBJ2-7; 11 bases are shared with TRBD1. V shed 5 bases and J 7 bases; nucleotides not matched to a gene: 7. The V gene's germline CDR1 is SGHVS and CDR2 FNYEAQ. The CDR3 has 14 amino acids. CDR3 region: CASSPGQGAWEQYF. The CDR3 coding sequence is TGTGCCAGCAGCCCTGGACAGGGGGCGTGGGAGCAGTACTTC. The entire variable domain, with the rest obtained from reference TRBV7-6 and TRBJ2-7, is as follows: GAGVSQSPRYKVTKRGQDVALRCDPISGHVSLYWYRQALGQGPEFLTYFNYEAQQDKSGLPNDRFSAERPEGSISTLTIQRTEQRDSAMYRCASSPGQGAWEQYFGPGTRLTVT.

This clone was observed a handful of times. The genes are TRBV13 and TRBJ2-2, with D perhaps TRBD1 (6 bases). Trimming took 1 base from V and 2 from J, leaving 8 bases between them. CDR1 and CDR2 (germline): PRHDT, FYEKMQ (reference sequence). The CDR3 has 15 amino acids. CDR3 residues: CASSLEGENTGELFF. In nucleotides, the CDR3 is TGTGCCAGCAGCTTAGAGGGGGAAAACACCGGGGAGCTGTTTTTT. The whole variable domain, remainder taken from reference TRBV13 and TRBJ2-2, is AAGVIQSPRHLIKEKRETATLKCYPIPRHDTVYWYQQGPGQDPQFLISFYEKMQSDKGSIPDRFSAQQFSDYHSELNMSSLELGDSALYFCASSLEGENTGELFFGEGSRLTVL.

The table lists this clone with a count of one. The chain combines TRBV18 with TRBJ2-1; possibly TRBD2 for D (6 bases). The CDR3 extends over 16 amino acids. V was pared by 3 bases and J by 2 bases, with 14 bases between. Germline V lookup: CDR1 KGHSH, CDR2 LQKENI. The CDR3, as DNA: TGTGCCAGCTCACCGTCGATAGCGGACGCCTACAATGAGCAGTTCTTC. Protein: CASSPSIADAYNEQFF. Full variable domain (missing parts from reference TRBV18 and TRBJ2-1): NAGVMQNPRHLVRRRGQEARLRCSPMKGHSHVYWYRQLPEEGLKFMVYLQKENIIDESGMPKERFSAEFPKEGPSILRIQQVVRGDSAAYFCASSPSIADAYNEQFFGPGTRLTVL.

The V call is TRBV7-9, the J call TRBJ1-4; D uncertain. The length of the CDR3 is 14 residues. V was cut by 4 bases and J by 0 bases, with 6 bases left in between. Germline CDR1 is SEHNR and CDR2 is FQNEAQ (reference sequence). The CDR3 DNA reads as TGTGCCAGCAGCTACGGTACAACTAATGAAAAACTGTTTTTT. This sequence encodes CASSYGTTNEKLFF.

CDR3 sequence (DNA): TGTGCCAGCAGCTTGATGACGGGTATGAACACTGAAGCTTTCTTT. As protein: CASSLMTGMNTEAFF. The chain recombines TRBV7-8 with TRBJ1-1; no clear D gene. From germline, CDR1 is SGHVS and CDR2 FQNEAQ. V was shortened by 3 bases and J by 0 bases, with 11 bases between the two germline ends. The CDR3 runs 15 residues.

DNA for the CDR3: TGTGCCAGCAGTTCCGGCGGTCGTTTTATTAACTATGGCTACACCTTC. Translated, it gives CASSSGGRFINYGYTF. This rearrangement joins TRBV9 to TRBJ1-2; unclear D gene. This CDR3 has 16 residues. CDR1 is SGDLS, CDR2 YYNGEE, per germline. V was clipped by 5 bases and J by 1 base, with 18 bases between them.

The table lists this clone with a count of one. The chain employs TRBV6-1 and TRBJ2-1; no clear D gene. V lost 2 bases, J lost 7 bases, and 9 bases lay in between. The CDR3 has 13 amino acids. Germline V CDR1 and CDR2: MNHNS, SASEGT. CDR3 protein: CASSESRVNEQFF. The CDR3 nucleotides read TGTGCCAGCAGTGAAAGTCGGGTTAATGAGCAGTTCTTC.

The chain carries TRBV6-6 and TRBJ2-1; D remains unclear. Trimming pared 4 bases from V and 9 bases from J, leaving 13 bases between. The CDR3 spans 13 residues. CDR1 is MNHNY, CDR2 SVGAGI, per germline (reference sequence). This chain's CDR3 is CASSSPLVAEQFF. The CDR3 region has the DNA TGTGCCAGCAGTTCTCCCTTAGTAGCTGAGCAGTTCTTC.

The gene calls are TRBV7-2 and TRBJ1-2, with a tentative D call TRBD1 (6 bases). Germline V gene sequence: CDR1 SGHTA, CDR2 FQGNSA. Trimming took off 5 bases at V and 5 bases at J, with 15 bases between the two ends. CDR3 length equals 14 residues. CDR3 sequence (DNA): TGTGCCAGCAGCGCATGGGGGCGAAGTTATGGCTACACCTTC. Its translation: CASSAWGRSYGYTF.

The chain employs TRBV5-1 and TRBJ2-5; 8 bases line up with TRBD1. Germline CDR1 and CDR2: SGHRS and YFSETQ. V lost 2 bases to trimming and J lost 2 bases; unmatched junction nucleotides: 5. The CDR3 is made up of 15 amino acids. The CDR3 spells CASSFQGAGQETQYF. The CDR3, as DNA: TGCGCCAGCAGCTTTCAGGGGGCCGGGCAAGAGACCCAGTACTTC.